This TCR beta chain is from a study of blood T cell repertoires in COVID-19. Study in general: Whether acute or convalescent, the COVID-19 samples came from the United States, Italy and Spain. Sample material is recorded as cDNA or gDNA derived from T cells, B-cell-depleted T cells, or PBMCs.

Under the authors' procedure: Amplifying reference gene primers gave estimates of nucleated cell counts. Produced via immunoSEQ multiplex PCR; TCRdb's table is partial and in-frame only. V, J and clone size derive from that table, while D and trimming were established from the DNA sequence. Here the sample spans approximately 250,000 clones, 84% being singletons. V shed 4 bases and J shed 1 base, with 10 bases lying between them. CDR3 length: 14 amino acids. Germline assignment: CDR1 LGHDT and CDR2 YNNKEL (reference sequence). This chain connects TRBV3-1 (or the pseudogene TRBV3-2) to TRBJ2-5, with D unclear. The receptor's source is a human donor in a cohort sampled during active COVID-19. The sample consisted of peripheral blood. The CDR3 sequence is CASSLEPSQETQYF. CDR3 nucleotide sequence: TGTGCCAGCAGCCTTGAGCCGTCCCAAGAGACCCAGTACTTC.